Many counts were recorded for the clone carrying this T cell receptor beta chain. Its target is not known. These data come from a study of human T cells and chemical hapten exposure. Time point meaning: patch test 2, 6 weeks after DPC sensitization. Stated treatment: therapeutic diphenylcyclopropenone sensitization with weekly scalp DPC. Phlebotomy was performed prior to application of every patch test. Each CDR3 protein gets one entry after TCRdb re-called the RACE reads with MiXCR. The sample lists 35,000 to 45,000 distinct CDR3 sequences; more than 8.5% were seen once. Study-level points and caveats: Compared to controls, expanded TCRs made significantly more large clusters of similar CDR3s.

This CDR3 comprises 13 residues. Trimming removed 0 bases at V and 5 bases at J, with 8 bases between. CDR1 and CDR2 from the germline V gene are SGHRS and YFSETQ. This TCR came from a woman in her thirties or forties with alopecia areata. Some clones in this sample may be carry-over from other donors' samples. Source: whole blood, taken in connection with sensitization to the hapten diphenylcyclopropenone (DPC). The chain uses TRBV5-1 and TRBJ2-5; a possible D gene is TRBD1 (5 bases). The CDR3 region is CASSLEGLETQYF. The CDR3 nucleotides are TGCGCCAGCAGCTTGGAGGGGTTGGAGACCCAGTACTTC.